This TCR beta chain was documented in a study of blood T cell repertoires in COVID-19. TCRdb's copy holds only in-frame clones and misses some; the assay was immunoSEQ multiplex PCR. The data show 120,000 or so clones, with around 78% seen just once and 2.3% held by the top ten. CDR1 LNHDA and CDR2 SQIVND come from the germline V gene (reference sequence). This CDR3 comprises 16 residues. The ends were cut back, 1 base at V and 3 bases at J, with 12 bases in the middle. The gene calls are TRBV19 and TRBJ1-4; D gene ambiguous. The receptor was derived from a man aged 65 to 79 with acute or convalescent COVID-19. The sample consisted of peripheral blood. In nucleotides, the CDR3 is TGTGCCAGTAGTATAGGGGCACACCCAGCTAATGAAAAACTGTTTTTT. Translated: CASSIGAHPANEKLFF.